These 18 T cell receptor beta chains were all obtained from the same sample, sequenced in a study of identical twins. In TCRdb, the 5' RACE reads were re-called with MiXCR into one record per CDR3 protein. The table lists some 730,000 distinct CDR3 sequences, 15% to 20% of them singletons. This sample was also put to use in a study of T cells expressing NK-cell markers.

Input material: PBMCs. The receptors were gathered from a young woman in good health.

This clonotype turned up a few times. The genes are TRBV29-1 and TRBJ1-2; a weak D match, TRBD1 (6 bases). Deletions cut 6 bases from V and 0 bases from J, with 11 bases between. CDR3 length: 13 residues. The germline V gene encodes CDR1 SQVTM and CDR2 ANQGSEA. The CDR3 protein is CSVRGATNYGYTF. CDR3 coding DNA: TGCAGCGTGCGGGGGGCTACTAACTATGGCTACACCTTC.

This clonotype was seen many times. Relative to the germline gene, one junction end is altered; a read error may explain this. The V gene is TRBV5-1, the J gene TRBJ2-1, with D unresolved. Germline values: CDR1 SGHRS, CDR2 YFSETQ. The CDR3 contains 12 residues. CDR3 bases: TGTGCCAGCAGCTTAATCTACAATGAGCAGTTCTTC. Translation: CASSLIYNEQFF.

The chain carries TRBV20-1 and TRBJ2-1; D is ambiguous. CDR3 length: 14 amino acids. Germline V gene lookup returns CDR1 DFQATT and CDR2 SNEGSKA (reference sequence). V lost 5 bases and J 0 bases, leaving 11 bases between the germline ends. CDR3 DNA: TGCAGTGCTCACTTCAAGAGCTCCTACAATGAGCAGTTCTTC. Encoded protein: CSAHFKSSYNEQFF.

With respect to this clonotype: One junction end disagrees with the germline gene, perhaps due to a read error. The V and J genes are TRBV5-6 and TRBJ1-2; a weak D match, TRBD1 (6 bases). CDR1 is SGHDT, CDR2 YYEEEE, per germline. This CDR3 comprises 14 residues. In DNA form, the CDR3 reads TGTGCCAGCAGCTCGTCACAGGGAAACTATGGCTGCACCTTC. As protein: CASSSSQGNYGCTF.

As for this clonotype: A read error may produce the germline difference seen at one junction end. The CDR3: CACSLLRGTYNEQFF. The CDR3 nucleotides are TGTGCCTGCAGCCTCCTGAGGGGGACCTACAATGAGCAGTTCTTC. V gene TRBV3-1 combines with J gene TRBJ2-1; D is perhaps TRBD1 (6 bases). Germline assignment: CDR1 LGHDT and CDR2 YNNKEL (reference sequence). This CDR3 has 15 amino acids.

V is TRBV7-9 and J is TRBJ1-2, with D uncertain. Between the trimmed V and J ends, which lost 0 bases and 7 bases, there was a span of 12 bases. From germline, CDR1 is SEHNR and CDR2 FQNEAQ (reference sequence). This CDR3 spans 14 amino acids. The CDR3 spells CASSLAAGDRGYTF. The CDR3 coding sequence is TGTGCCAGCAGCTTAGCCGCGGGCGATCGTGGCTACACCTTC.

The chain joins TRBV6-2 or TRBV6-3 to TRBJ1-1, with 8 bases identical to TRBD1. The CDR3 consists of 16 residues. V gave up 5 bases and J gave up 3 bases; unmatched junction bases: 11. Per the germline V gene, CDR1 is MNHEY and CDR2 is SVGEGT. The CDR3 sequence is CASSRRRTGTDTEAFF. In DNA, the CDR3 is TGTGCCAGCAGTCGGCGCCGGACAGGGACGGACACTGAAGCTTTCTTT.

This clonotype was seen only a few times. The chain recombines TRBV5-1 with TRBJ2-5, with TRBD2 matching 7 bases. The CDR3 is 16 amino acids. Looked up from germline, CDR1 is SGHRS and CDR2 is YFSETQ. Trimming took 0 bases from V and 1 from J; bases not matched to a gene: 6. The CDR3 loop reads CASSLGEGEVQETQYF. CDR3 DNA: TGCGCCAGCAGCTTGGGGGAGGGTGAGGTCCAAGAGACCCAGTACTTC.

This clonotype has only a few counts. The rearrangement joins TRBV10-3 to TRBJ2-3, with TRBD1 identical over 7 bases. Unmatched junction bases numbered 3, after V lost 4 bases and J lost 2 bases. CDR3 length: 14 residues. Germline V gene data show CDR1 as ENHRY and CDR2 as SYGVKD. In nucleotides, the CDR3 is TGTGCCATCAGTGGGGGACAGAACACAGATACGCAGTATTTT. Its protein product is CAISGGQNTDTQYF.

The rearrangement joins TRBV20-1 to TRBJ2-7; TRBD2 matches 8 bases. The trim removed 3 bases at V and 2 bases at J, leaving 6 bases unmatched. The germline V gene encodes CDR1 DFQATT and CDR2 SNEGSKA (reference sequence). The CDR3 is 14 residues long. CDR3 in amino acids: CSASLTSGTYEQYF. CDR3 coding DNA: TGCAGTGCTAGCTTAACTAGCGGTACCTACGAGCAGTACTTC.

This clonotype has at least ten counts. This chain links TRBV5-1 with TRBJ2-2; D possibly uses TRBD1 or TRBD2 (5 bases each). The CDR3 covers 14 residues. In germline, CDR1 is SGHRS, CDR2 YFSETQ. Trimming took 1 base from V and 4 from J, leaving 8 bases between them. CDR3 DNA sequence: TGCGCCAGCAGCTTGTTGAGGGGCACCGGGGAGCTGTTTTTT. It encodes CASSLLRGTGELFF.

The rearrangement links TRBV7-2 to TRBJ2-3, with 7 nucleotides matching TRBD2. From germline, CDR1 is SGHTA and CDR2 FQGNSA. With V trimmed by 0 bases and J by 6 bases, 9 bases remained unmatched. The CDR3 runs to 16 residues. Here the CDR3 DNA reads TGTGCCAGCAGCTTAGCTCGGCGGGAGTTTACGGATACGCAGTATTTT. It yields the protein CASSLARREFTDTQYF.

This clonotype was seen more than once but under ten times. The chain uses TRBV12-3 or TRBV12-4 and TRBJ2-7; 7 positions agree with TRBD2. Unmatched junction bases numbered 14, after V lost 8 bases and J lost 7 bases. CDR3 length: 14 residues. CDR3 in amino acids: CASGRLAATPEQYF. The CDR3 bases are TGTGCCAGCGGCCGACTAGCAGCCACGCCGGAGCAGTACTTC.

This clonotype was seen a few times. The chain combines TRBV18 with TRBJ2-1, with D perhaps TRBD2 (5 bases). CDR1 and CDR2 (germline): KGHSH, LQKENI. V was pared by 5 bases and J by 2 bases, with 13 bases between. The CDR3 runs to 15 residues. This chain's CDR3 is CASSAGLPPYNEQFF. DNA for the CDR3: TGTGCCAGCTCAGCTGGACTTCCTCCCTACAATGAGCAGTTCTTC.

Only a few counts were recorded for this clonotype. V usage is TRBV20-1 and J usage is TRBJ2-5, with D possibly TRBD2 on 6 matching bases. The CDR3 loop spans 13 amino acids. Germline values: CDR1 DFQATT, CDR2 SNEGSKA (reference sequence). The V end lost 3 bases, the J end lost 3 bases, and 11 bases lay between the germline ends. Here the CDR3 DNA reads TGCAGTGCTAGTGGATGGGGGGAAGAGACCCAGTACTTC. Protein product: CSASGWGEETQYF.

J is TRBJ2-5 and V is TRBV6-5; perhaps TRBD1 as D (6 bases). Trimming cost V 1 base and J 4 bases, with 16 bases left between them. In germline, CDR1 is MNHEY, CDR2 SVGAGI. This CDR3 spans 16 amino acids. The DNA of the CDR3 is TGTGCCAGCAGTTACTTAACAGGGTCCCCCCCAGAGACCCAGTACTTC. Translating gives CASSYLTGSPPETQYF.

The chain combines TRBV6-5 with TRBJ1-2, with D possibly being TRBD1 (5 bases). Germline V lookup: CDR1 MNHEY, CDR2 SVGAGI. Trimming left V 4 bases short and J 8 bases short, with 11 bases between. The CDR3 has 12 residues. CDR3: CASSSQGKGYTF. In nucleotides, the CDR3 is TGTGCCAGCAGTTCCCAGGGAAAGGGCTACACCTTC.

This clonotype has just a few counts. The rearrangement joins TRBV6-2 or TRBV6-3 to TRBJ2-1; 8 bases line up with TRBD2. V was clipped by 6 bases and J by 0 bases; unmatched bases: 7. This CDR3 spans 16 amino acids. Germline CDR1 is MNHEY and CDR2 is SVGEGT. The CDR3 spells CASRGTSLSSYNEQFF. The DNA for the CDR3 is TGTGCCAGCAGAGGGACTAGTCTGAGCTCCTACAATGAGCAGTTCTTC.